This T cell receptor (beta chain) was captured in a study of cytomegalovirus exposure and HLA in healthy donors. Whole-study findings and limits: The study designated over 150 TCR beta chains cytomegalovirus-associated.

It was with 60 Vbeta and 13 Jbeta primers that the PCR ran. Sequencing used immunoSEQ multiplex PCR; TCRdb keeps in-frame clones, though not all of them. The sample contains some 120,000 clones, over 80% of which appear only once. The V end was cut by 5 bases, the J end by 1 base, with 15 bases between. The CDR3 has 16 amino acids. CDR1 is SGDLS and CDR2 is YYNGEE in the germline V gene. Note on this clone: Its antigen remains unidentified.

Sequenced sample: PBMCs. This sequence was found in a man in his forties or fifties in good health and CMV-seronegative. The rearrangement uses TRBV9 and TRBJ2-2; weak D call: TRBD1 (5 bases). The CDR3 loop is CASRGRQNMNTGELFF. In DNA form, the CDR3 reads TGTGCCAGCAGGGGGCGCCAGAATATGAACACCGGGGAGCTGTTTTTT. The whole variable domain, filled in from reference TRBV9 and TRBJ2-2, reads DSGVTQTPKHLITATGQRVTLRCSPRSGDLSVYWYQQSLDQGLQFLIQYYNGEERAKGNILERFSAQQFPDLHSELNLSSLELGDSALYFCASRGRQNMNTGELFFGEGSRLTVL.